This entry lists 28 T cell receptor beta chains sequenced from one sample in a study of cytomegalovirus exposure and HLA in healthy donors. With 60 Vbeta and 13 Jbeta primers, the PCR was carried out. This table comes from immunoSEQ multiplex PCR, and its TCRdb copy is limited to in-frame clones, with some not included. This sample yields 200,000 to 250,000 clones, of which roughly 85% are seen a single time; around 2% belongs to the top ten. Material for sequencing was PBMCs. Receptors were obtained from a man younger than 35 in good health and CMV-seronegative.

V and J are TRBV6-5 and TRBJ2-1; D uncertain. The CDR3 spans 13 residues. The germline V gene encodes CDR1 MNHEY and CDR2 SVGAGI. The V and J ends lost 2 bases and 5 bases respectively, with 7 bases between them. The chain's CDR3 is CASSYQENNEQFF. The DNA for the CDR3 is TGTGCCAGCAGTTACCAAGAGAACAATGAGCAGTTCTTC.

The chain carries TRBV7-3 and TRBJ2-3, with a tentative D call TRBD2 (5 bases). The V and J ends lost 8 bases and 10 bases respectively, with 22 bases between them. Germline V gene data show CDR1 as SGHTA and CDR2 as FQGTGA. The CDR3 runs 14 residues. The CDR3 DNA sequence: TGTGCCAGCTCCAGAGGTCCGGGGAGCGTGGCGCAGTATTTT. Encoded protein: CASSRGPGSVAQYF.

Comments on this clone: Other DNA sequences in the sample encode the same CDR3. The rearrangement uses TRBV27 and TRBJ2-3; 10 nucleotides line up with TRBD2. The CDR3 consists of 15 residues. The germline V gene encodes CDR1 MNHEY and CDR2 SMNVEV (reference sequence). V trimming: 5 bases; J trimming: 6 bases; junction bases outside the gene matches: 8. CDR3 sequence (DNA): TGTGCCAGCAGTCCGGAGGGACTAGCGTTGGATACGCAGTATTTT. Its protein product is CASSPEGLALDTQYF.

The chain combines TRBV5-1 with TRBJ2-5; TRBD1 matches 8 bases. The DNA end favors TRBJ2-7, so the J call may be wrong. Germline CDR1 reads SGHRS; CDR2 reads YFSETQ. This CDR3 region has 15 residues. The CDR3 region is CASSSDRGISYEQYF. DNA for the CDR3: TGCGCCAGCAGCTCCGACAGGGGCATCTCCTACGAGCAGTACTTC.

A single count supports this clone. The chain carries TRBV4-2 and TRBJ1-2; 9 nucleotides line up with TRBD1. J gave up 4 bases and V 0 bases, and 6 bases lay outside the gene matches. The CDR3 length is 16 residues. Looked up from germline, CDR1 is LGHNA and CDR2 is YNFKEQ. The CDR3 loop is CASSQELRTGVYGYTF. DNA for the CDR3: TGTGCCAGCAGCCAAGAGCTCCGGACAGGGGTCTATGGCTACACCTTC.

The V call is TRBV28, the J call TRBJ2-7; no clear D. Germline V gene data show CDR1 as MDHEN and CDR2 as SYDVKM. Trimming cost V 5 bases and J 4 bases, with 3 bases left between them. The CDR3 sequence is 10 residues long. In DNA, the CDR3 is TGTGCCAGCAGTCGTTACGAGCAGTACTTC. Protein: CASSRYEQYF.

This chain links TRBV5-4 with TRBJ2-2; TRBD1 matches at 8 bases. V was clipped by 0 bases and J by 5 bases; unmatched bases: 0. The CDR3 runs 14 residues. Germline V CDR1 and CDR2: SGHNT, YYREEE (reference sequence). The CDR3 bases are TGTGCCAGCAGCTTGGGACAGGGGACCGGGGAGCTGTTTTTT. Translated: CASSLGQGTGELFF.

This chain joins TRBV2 and TRBJ1-2; unclear D gene. The CDR3 loop spans 13 amino acids. CDR1 and CDR2 (germline): SNHLY, FYNNEI. Trimming left V 4 bases short and J 0 bases short, with 6 bases between. CDR3 sequence: CASSAGSNYGYTF. CDR3 sequence (DNA): TGTGCCAGCAGTGCGGGGTCTAACTATGGCTACACCTTC.

This sequence joins TRBV7-6 and TRBJ2-7; perhaps TRBD1 as D (5 bases). This CDR3 spans 13 amino acids. The germline CDR1 and CDR2 sequences are SGHVS and FNYEAQ. The V and J ends lost 8 bases and 0 bases respectively, with 11 bases between them. Here the CDR3 DNA reads TGTGCCAGCCTTACAAGGGGCTCCTACGAGCAGTACTTC. This sequence encodes CASLTRGSYEQYF.

The rearrangement joins TRBV27 to TRBJ2-3; the match to TRBD1 covers 8 bases. The V and J ends lost 6 bases and 5 bases, in that order; junction bases with no gene match: 7. CDR3 length equals 14 residues. Per the germline V gene, CDR1 is MNHEY and CDR2 is SMNVEV (reference sequence). CDR3 sequence: CASRPDRGGDTQYF. The CDR3 nucleotides read TGTGCCAGCAGGCCCGACAGGGGCGGAGATACGCAGTATTTT.

This chain links TRBV7-9 with TRBJ2-5, with TRBD1 matching over 9 bases. The CDR3 spans 16 residues. The V gene end was trimmed by 0 bases and the J gene end by 4 bases; junction bases not matched to a gene: 6. Germline V gene lookup returns CDR1 SEHNR and CDR2 FQNEAQ (reference sequence). The CDR3 loop is CASSLAGTGIRETQYF. The CDR3 DNA reads as TGTGCCAGCAGCTTAGCCGGGACAGGGATTCGAGAGACCCAGTACTTC.

The chain has TRBV19 and TRBJ2-2; 11 bases line up with TRBD1. Germline CDR1 LNHDA, CDR2 SQIVND (reference sequence). This CDR3 is built from 17 residues. The ends lost 5 bases at V and 5 bases at J; junction bases unmatched: 10. This chain's CDR3 is CASSPGTGGTLTGELFF. In DNA form, the CDR3 reads TGTGCCAGTAGTCCGGGGACAGGGGGAACCTTGACCGGGGAGCTGTTTTTT. Drawing the rest from reference TRBV19 and TRBJ2-2, the complete variable domain is DGGITQSPKYLFRKEGQNVTLSCEQNLNHDAMYWYRQDPGQGLRLIYYSQIVNDFQKGDIAEGYSVSREKKESFPLTVTSAQKNPTAFYLCASSPGTGGTLTGELFFGEGSRLTVL.

The rearrangement links TRBV9 to TRBJ2-1; D uncertain. Trimming removed 0 bases from V and 4 bases from J, with 5 bases in between. Germline V gives CDR1 SGDLS, CDR2 YYNGEE. The CDR3 contains 13 residues. The CDR3 sequence: CASSVEQYNEQFF. CDR3 nucleotides: TGTGCCAGCAGCGTAGAACAGTACAATGAGCAGTTCTTC.

V gene TRBV4-3 combines with J gene TRBJ2-7; 8 bases are a match to TRBD2. With V trimmed by 1 base and J by 0 bases, 8 bases remained unmatched. The CDR3 length is 17 residues. Germline assignment: CDR1 LGHNA and CDR2 YSLEER. CDR3 amino acids: CASSQGPGGFVSYEQYF. As DNA, the CDR3 is TGCGCCAGCAGCCAAGGGCCGGGGGGGTTCGTCTCCTACGAGCAGTACTTC.

This chain connects TRBV5-1 to TRBJ1-2; D ambiguous. This CDR3 contains 13 residues. V gave up 0 bases and J gave up 8 bases, with 11 bases separating them. Germline CDR1 and CDR2: SGHRS and YFSETQ. CDR3 residues: CASSLGPAGGYTF. As DNA, the CDR3 is TGCGCCAGCAGCTTGGGACCGGCGGGCGGCTACACCTTC.

This clone was counted a few times. This chain connects TRBV2 to TRBJ2-5, with 9 positions matching TRBD1. Germline CDR1 SNHLY, CDR2 FYNNEI. V lost 4 bases and J lost 5; bases outside the gene matches: 5. This CDR3 is 14 amino acids long. CDR3 region: CASSVDRGGETQYF. The CDR3 DNA sequence: TGTGCCAGCAGTGTGGACAGGGGAGGTGAGACCCAGTACTTC.

There are a few counts of this clone. The rearrangement links TRBV7-9 to TRBJ1-1; 8 bases line up with TRBD1. The CDR3 contains 15 residues. CDR1 and CDR2 (germline): SEHNR, FQNEAQ (reference sequence). After removal of 2 bases from V and 4 bases from J, the junction contained 6 bases not matched to a gene. The CDR3 loop is CASSLTGQGGTEAFF. The CDR3 nucleotides are TGTGCCAGCAGCTTAACAGGACAGGGAGGCACTGAAGCTTTCTTT.

This clone has just one count. V gene TRBV2 combines with J gene TRBJ1-5; D not certain. Trimming removed 5 bases at V and 1 base at J, with 15 bases between. The CDR3 length is 16 residues. Germline V lookup: CDR1 SNHLY, CDR2 FYNNEI. Here the CDR3 DNA reads TGTGCCAGCAGTCTGGTGGCAGTCTCCAGCAATCAGCCCCAGCATTTT. As protein: CASSLVAVSSNQPQHF.

The chain couples TRBV5-6 to TRBJ2-3; 9 positions agree with TRBD2. The CDR3 sequence is 16 residues long. The V and J ends lost 3 bases and 1 base, in that order; junction bases with no gene match: 6. From germline, CDR1 is SGHDT and CDR2 YYEEEE. As DNA, the CDR3 is TGTGCCAGCAGCTCCATTAGCGGGGGAGGCACAGATACGCAGTATTTT. Translating gives CASSSISGGGTDTQYF.

The chain recombines TRBV27 with TRBJ1-2; TRBD1 matches at 7 bases. CDR1 MNHEY and CDR2 SMNVEV come from the germline V gene (reference sequence). This CDR3 is 17 amino acids long. V gave up 1 base and J gave up 4 bases; unmatched junction bases: 12. The CDR3 loop reads CASSLFEGADTTYGYTF. CDR3 DNA: TGTGCCAGCAGTTTATTTGAGGGGGCCGACACGACCTATGGCTACACCTTC.

The rearrangement uses TRBV30 and TRBJ1-2, with TRBD1 matching 7 bases. Germline V gives CDR1 GTSNPN, CDR2 SVGIG (reference sequence). The CDR3 sequence is 12 residues long. V lost 3 bases, J lost 8 bases, and 6 bases stayed unmatched. The CDR3 nucleotides read TGTGCCTGGAGCGCGACAGGGACGGGCTACACCTTC. Protein: CAWSATGTGYTF.

This CDR3 is CASSFNSNQPQHF. CDR3 nucleotides: TGTGCCAGCAGCTTTAATAGCAATCAGCCCCAGCATTTT. The V gene is TRBV7-2, the J gene TRBJ1-5; D is uncertain. This CDR3 spans 13 amino acids. Trimming removed 3 bases from V and 0 bases from J, with 3 bases in between. Germline values: CDR1 SGHTA, CDR2 FQGNSA.

This clone was recorded once. The rearrangement uses TRBV6-5 and TRBJ2-2; TRBD1 is a possible D gene (6 bases). Germline V lookup: CDR1 MNHEY, CDR2 SVGAGI. Deletions cut 10 bases from V and 7 bases from J, with 19 bases between. This CDR3 has 14 amino acids. The CDR3 nucleotides read TGTGCCACCGAAGGGCAGGGGCAAGGCGGGGAGCTGTTTTTT. It codes for CATEGQGQGGELFF.

This chain joins TRBV4-3 and TRBJ2-1, with a possible D match to TRBD2 (6 bases). Germline V CDR1 and CDR2: LGHNA, YSLEER. Trimming removed 0 bases from V and 0 bases from J, with 6 bases in between. CDR3 length equals 15 residues. This CDR3 is CASSQDGSSYNEQFF. The CDR3 region has the DNA TGCGCCAGCAGCCAAGACGGGAGCTCCTACAATGAGCAGTTCTTC.

The V call is TRBV6-5, the J call TRBJ1-1; a weak D match, TRBD1 (5 bases). Germline loops: CDR1 MNHEY, CDR2 SVGAGI. Trimming removed 3 bases from V and 7 bases from J, with 12 bases in between. The length of the CDR3 is 13 residues. The DNA of the CDR3 is TGTGCCAGCAGTTATTTGGACGGGGGTGAAGCTTTCTTT. It encodes CASSYLDGGEAFF.

In the case of this clone: Relative to the germline gene, one junction end is altered; a read error may explain this. This chain joins TRBV7-7 and TRBJ2-5; maybe TRBD2 (5 bases). In germline, CDR1 is SSHAT, CDR2 FNYEAQ (reference sequence). The CDR3 consists of 15 residues. CDR3 region: CASSPRALSGETQYF. The CDR3 coding sequence is TGTGCTAGCAGCCCGCGGGCTTTGAGCGGAGAGACCCAGTACTTC. Variable domain in full (rest from reference TRBV7-7 and TRBJ2-5): GAGVSQSPRYKVTKRGQDVTLRCDPISSHATLYWYQQALGQGPEFLTYFNYEAQPDKSGLPSDRFSAERPEGSISTLTIQRTEQRDSAMYRCASSPRALSGETQYFGPGTRLLVL.

The CDR3 coding sequence is TGCGCCAGCAGCTCGTTGACAGGGGGGACGGCACATTCACCCCTCCACTTT. Residues: CASSSLTGGTAHSPLHF. The chain recombines TRBV5-1 with TRBJ1-6; the match to TRBD1 covers 9 bases. V was clipped by 3 bases and J by 8 bases; unmatched bases: 12. Germline CDR1 and CDR2: SGHRS and YFSETQ. The CDR3 runs 17 residues.

This chain joins TRBV7-8 and TRBJ1-1; D not resolved. The germline V gene has CDR1 SGHVS and CDR2 FQNEAQ. The CDR3 covers 15 residues. The ends were cut back, 3 bases at V and 3 bases at J, with 14 bases in the middle. The CDR3 sequence is CASSFRTPLDTEAFF. The CDR3 region has the DNA TGTGCCAGCAGCTTTCGCACCCCACTGGACACTGAAGCTTTCTTT.